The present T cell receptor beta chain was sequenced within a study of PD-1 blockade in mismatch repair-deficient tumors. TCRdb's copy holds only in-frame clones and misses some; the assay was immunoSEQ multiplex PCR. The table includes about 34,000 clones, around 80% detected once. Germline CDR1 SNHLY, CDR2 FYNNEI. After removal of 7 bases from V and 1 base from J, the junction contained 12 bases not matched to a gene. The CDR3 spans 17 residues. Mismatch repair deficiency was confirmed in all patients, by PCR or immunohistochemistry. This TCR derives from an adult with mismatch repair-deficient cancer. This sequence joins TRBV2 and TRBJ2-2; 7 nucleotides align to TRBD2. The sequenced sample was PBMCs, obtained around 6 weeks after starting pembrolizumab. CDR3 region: CASNDITSDLNTGELFF. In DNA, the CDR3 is TGTGCCAGCAATGACATAACTAGCGACTTGAACACCGGGGAGCTGTTTTTT.